Detailed here is one TCR beta chain. The target antigen is unknown. Clones were sequenced by immunoSEQ multiplex PCR, and TCRdb holds only the in-frame ones, with some missing. The data hold approximately 150,000 clones, with roughly 89% observed a single time. This record belongs to a study of T cell responses to AZD1222 COVID-19 vaccine. General study findings and limits: Most donors were white British, females outnumbered males, and clonal diversity was possibly underestimated. Researchers report vaccine-associated CD4 TCRs spanning spike, with dominance at 160-218 and 743-854.

The length of the CDR3 is 14 residues. Germline values: CDR1 MDHEN, CDR2 SYDVKM. V lost 3 bases, J lost 0 bases, and 6 bases lay in between. The sequencing here drew on peripheral blood, taken on day 0 of AZD1222 vaccination. The receptor was derived from an adult in good health. The rearrangement joins TRBV28 to TRBJ2-1, with a weak D call TRBD2 (5 bases). The CDR3 region is CASSFGSSYNEQFF. The CDR3 bases are TGTGCCAGCAGTTTTGGGAGCTCCTACAATGAGCAGTTCTTC.